This note documents a single TCR beta chain sequence. The sample is drawn from a study of blood T cell repertoires in COVID-19. J lost 1 base, V lost 5 bases, and 7 bases had no gene match. This CDR3 contains 15 residues. Per germline, CDR1 SGHKS and CDR2 YYEKEE (reference sequence). Under the authors' procedure: How many nucleated cells were present was estimated from reference gene primer amplification. Data came from immunoSEQ multiplex PCR; TCRdb stores just in-frame clones and leaves some out. V, J and clone size are taken as reported in that table, and D and trimming were inferred from the DNA itself. The table has a few hundred thousand clones, over 75% seen once.

This TCR was sampled from a woman aged 60-75 years with acute or convalescent COVID-19. The specimen was peripheral blood. The chain links TRBV5-5 to TRBJ2-5, with 8 positions matching TRBD1. The CDR3 loop is CASRPDRGVQETQYF. The CDR3 DNA reads as TGTGCCAGCAGGCCTGACAGGGGAGTCCAAGAGACCCAGTACTTC.